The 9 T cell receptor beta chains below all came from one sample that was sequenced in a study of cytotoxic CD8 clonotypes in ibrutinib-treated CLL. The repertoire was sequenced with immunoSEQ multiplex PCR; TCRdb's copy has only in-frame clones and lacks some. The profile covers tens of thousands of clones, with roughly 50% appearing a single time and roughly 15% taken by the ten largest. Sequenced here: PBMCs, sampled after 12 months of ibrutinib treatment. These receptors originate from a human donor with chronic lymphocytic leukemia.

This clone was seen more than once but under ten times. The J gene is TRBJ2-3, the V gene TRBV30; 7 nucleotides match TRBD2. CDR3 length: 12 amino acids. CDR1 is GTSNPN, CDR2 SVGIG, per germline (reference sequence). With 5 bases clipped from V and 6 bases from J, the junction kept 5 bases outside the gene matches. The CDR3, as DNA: TGTGCCTGGCGACTAGCTTCCGATACGCAGTATTTT. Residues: CAWRLASDTQYF.

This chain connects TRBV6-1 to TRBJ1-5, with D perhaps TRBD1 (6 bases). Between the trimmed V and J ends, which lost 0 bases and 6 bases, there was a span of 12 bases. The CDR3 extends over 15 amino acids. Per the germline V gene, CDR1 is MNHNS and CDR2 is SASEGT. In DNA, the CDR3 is TGTGCCAGCAGTGAAGCGTGGGGGGCAGTTCAGCCCCAGCATTTT. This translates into CASSEAWGAVQPQHF.

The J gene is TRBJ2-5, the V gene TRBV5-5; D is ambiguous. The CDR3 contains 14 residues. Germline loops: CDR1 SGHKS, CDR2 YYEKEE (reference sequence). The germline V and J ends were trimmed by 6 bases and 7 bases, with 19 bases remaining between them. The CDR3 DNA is TGTGCCAGCACCCTCGGGCGGCTCCGTGGGACCCAGTACTTC. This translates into CASTLGRLRGTQYF.

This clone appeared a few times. The CDR3 sequence: CASSLATSGTGELFF. CDR3 nucleotides: TGTGCCAGCAGCTTAGCGACTAGCGGTACCGGGGAGCTGTTTTTT. This rearrangement joins TRBV13 to TRBJ2-2; the match to TRBD2 covers 9 bases. The CDR3 totals 15 residues. Germline-derived CDR1 and CDR2 are PRHDT and FYEKMQ (reference sequence). J gave up 5 bases and V 1 base, and 2 bases lay outside the gene matches.

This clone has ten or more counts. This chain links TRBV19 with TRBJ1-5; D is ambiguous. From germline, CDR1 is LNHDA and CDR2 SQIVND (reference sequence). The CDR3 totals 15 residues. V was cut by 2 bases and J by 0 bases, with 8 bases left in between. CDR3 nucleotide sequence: TGTGCCAGTAGTATATGGGATCATAGCAATCAGCCCCAGCATTTT. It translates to CASSIWDHSNQPQHF.

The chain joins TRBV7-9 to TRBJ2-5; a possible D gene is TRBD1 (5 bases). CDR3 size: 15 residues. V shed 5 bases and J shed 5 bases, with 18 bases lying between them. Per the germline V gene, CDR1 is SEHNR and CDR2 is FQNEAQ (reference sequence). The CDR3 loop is CASSLSGRDRETQYF. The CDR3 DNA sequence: TGTGCCAGCAGCCTATCTGGCAGGGATCGGGAGACCCAGTACTTC.

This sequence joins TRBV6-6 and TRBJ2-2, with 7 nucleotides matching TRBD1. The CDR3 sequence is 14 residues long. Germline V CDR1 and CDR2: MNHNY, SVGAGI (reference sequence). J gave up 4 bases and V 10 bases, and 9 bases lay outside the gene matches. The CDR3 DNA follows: TGTGCCACAATACAGGGGACGAGCACCGGGGAGCTGTTTTTT. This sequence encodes CATIQGTSTGELFF.

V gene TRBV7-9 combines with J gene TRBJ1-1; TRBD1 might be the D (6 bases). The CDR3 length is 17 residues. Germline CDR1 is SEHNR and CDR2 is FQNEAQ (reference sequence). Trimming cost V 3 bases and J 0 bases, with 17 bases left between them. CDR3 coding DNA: TGTGCCAGCAGCTTGGTCGGGGGCCAAGGGATGAACACTGAAGCTTTCTTT. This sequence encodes CASSLVGGQGMNTEAFF.

This CDR3 reads CASSRRQGSEQYF. The CDR3, as DNA: TGTGCCAGCAGCAGACGACAGGGCTCCGAGCAGTACTTC. The chain employs TRBV9 and TRBJ2-7; TRBD1 matches 7 bases. The V segment lost 4 bases and the J segment 6 bases; nucleotides outside the gene matches: 7. The germline V gene has CDR1 SGDLS and CDR2 YYNGEE. The CDR3 sequence is 13 residues long.